These T cell receptor beta chains were read from a single sample in a study of OX40 agonist ivuxolimab in advanced cancers. Method: immunoSEQ multiplex PCR; TCRdb's copy keeps in-frame clones and lacks some. This table has approximately 31,000 clones, about 87% appearing once. Sequenced material: CD4+ or CD8+ T cells sorted from blood, taken in a trial of the OX40 agonist ivuxolimab. The source is an adult with an advanced solid tumor such as melanoma, head and neck, liver or kidney cancer. Each CDR3 is given with its conserved first and last residue. D genes are given only for firm matches. Rows may omit the clone size; those that give it use once, few, many or a size class.

V gene	J gene	clone size	D gene	CDR3 DNA	CDR3 protein
TRBV7-9	TRBJ2-7	-	-	TGTGCCAGCAGCCCCGGTATTAGCCGATCCTACGAGCAGTACTTC	CASSPGISRSYEQYF
TRBV5-1	TRBJ2-5	-	TRBD1	TGCGCCAGCAGCTTACAGGGGGCTTGGGAAGAGACCCAGTACTTC	CASSLQGAWEETQYF
TRBV10-3	TRBJ1-1	-	-	TGTGCCATCCTTCAACAGGGTGGGACTGAAGCTTTCTTT	CAILQQGGTEAFF
TRBV11-3	TRBJ2-1	-	-	TGTGCCAGCAGTTCCCAGAGGGGGTACAATGAGCAGTTCTTC	CASSSQRGYNEQFF
TRBV14	TRBJ2-7	once	-	TGTGCCAGCAGCCGAGCGGAAAGCTCCTACGAGCAGTACTTC	CASSRAESSYEQYF
TRBV29-1	TRBJ2-7	-	-	TGCAGCGTTGAAGATAATAGGGGGGGCGAGCAGTACTTC	CSVEDNRGGEQYF
TRBV2	TRBJ2-7	-	-	TGTGCCAGCAGCACAGGGTACGAGCAGTACTTC	CASSTGYEQYF
TRBV5-8	TRBJ1-5	-	TRBD1	TGTGCCAGCAGAGCCTCACAATTTGCAGGGGGTTGGAGAAATCAGCCCCAGCATTTT	CASRASQFAGGWRNQPQHF
TRBV6-1	TRBJ2-1	-	-	TGTGCCAGCAGTATACAGGCCAATGAGCAGTTCTTC	CASSIQANEQFF
TRBV10-2	TRBJ2-1	-	TRBD2	TGCGCCAGCAGTAGGTGGGAGGGCCGGGCGTGGAATGAGCAGTTCTTC	CASSRWEGRAWNEQFF
TRBV28	TRBJ2-3	once	-	TGTGCCAGTACAGGGTCCACAGATACGCAGTATTTT	CASTGSTDTQYF
TRBV28	TRBJ2-7	-	TRBD1	TGTGCCAGCAGGGACAGGGCCTACGAGCAGTACTTC	CASRDRAYEQYF
TRBV28	TRBJ1-5	-	-	TGTGCCAGCAGTTTCGCCAGCAATCAGCCCCAGCATTTT	CASSFASNQPQHF
TRBV5-6	TRBJ2-7	-	-	TGTGCCAGCAGCTTCGCATCCTACGAGCAGTACTTC	CASSFASYEQYF
TRBV5-6	TRBJ2-7	-	TRBD1	TGTGCCAGCAGCCCCCCGACAGGGTCCTACGAGCAGTACTTC	CASSPPTGSYEQYF
TRBV4-2	TRBJ2-6	-	-	TGTGCCAGCCGCCCGGGCCATAATTCTGGGGCCAACGTCCTGACTTTC	CASRPGHNSGANVLTF
TRBV10-3	TRBJ1-2	few	-	TGTGCCATCAGTGAGTCTGGGCAGGGTGGCTACACCTTC	CAISESGQGGYTF
TRBV28	TRBJ1-3	-	TRBD1	TGTGCCAGCACGTGGCAGGGGGTAAGAAACACCATATATTTT	CASTWQGVRNTIYF
TRBV5-1	TRBJ2-6	-	TRBD1	TGCGCCAGCAGCACGCCGGGGACAGCTGGGGCCAACGTCCTGACTTTC	CASSTPGTAGANVLTF
TRBV9	TRBJ1-4	-	-	TGTGCCAGCAGCGTAGGACCAACTAATGAAAAACTGTTTTTT	CASSVGPTNEKLFF